This TCR beta chain was captured by sequencing in a study of molecular identifiers for immune sequencing clone quantification. Study-wide background: For replicates, RNA isolated from roughly 21,000 or 96,000 naive CD8 cells was divided into five portions, of which four were sequenced.

Researchers sorted naive CD8 T cells as cells that were CD8+CD4-CCR7+CD45RA+. Broader study findings: Amid more than 800,000 naive cells, spiked Jurkat TCR RNA from one cell was reportedly still detectable. Barcode collisions between identical TCR molecules could shrink estimates of highly expanded clone sizes.

MiXCR, run by TCRdb on the PCR reads, gives a single entry per CDR3 protein. The sample holds 8,300 or so distinct CDR3 sequences, roughly 30% seen once. The V gene's germline CDR1 is MGHRA and CDR2 YSYEKL. This CDR3 has 16 residues. Concerning this clonotype itself: Its specificity is unknown. The junction shows a germline mismatch at one end, possibly a read error.

Sample: naive CD8+ T cells from blood, with Jurkat cell RNA spiked in. Subset given: FACS-sorted CD8+CD4-CCR7+CD45RA+ naive T cells. The chain has TRBV4-1 and TRBJ2-3; TRBD2 might be the D (5 bases). The receptor's source is a human donor in good health. Some libraries in this study had Jurkat cell RNA spiked in. CDR3 DNA: TGCGCCAGCAGCCAAGAAGCGGACGCTAGCACAGATACGGAGTATTTT. Protein product: CASSQEADASTDTEYF.